Sequencing of this TCR beta chain was carried out in a study of blood T cell repertoires in COVID-19 (dated by TCRdb to the early 2020s). Regarding the study in general: Samples from collaborators originated in the United States, Italy and Spain and spanned both the acute and convalescent phases of COVID-19. The material from the prospective study consisted of cDNA or gDNA derived from T cells, B-cell-depleted T cells, or PBMCs. Deeply sampled blood TCRbeta repertoires from subjects exposed to, actively infected with, or recovered from COVID-19 were included in the dataset. A freely available public database, intended as a resource for researchers studying the immune response to SARS-CoV-2, is where the repertoires were released. The samples were drawn from two sources: the first 160 participants of the ongoing ImmuneRACE study, and 1,000 to 1,500 subjects contributed by 6 global collaborators. A de-identified subject ID, COVID-19 status, age in years and sex were almost always included in the sample metadata. Where available, HLA class I and class II types were obtained from metadata supplied by the sample provider rather than from assay-based typing.

Collaborating institutions collected whole blood in K2EDTA tubes following their own protocols. Collaborator samples were shipped for TCRbeta analysis as frozen whole blood, isolated PBMCs, or DNA extracted from either sample type. Overall study outcomes, separate from this receptor: The quantity of clinical and demographic metadata differed by source and by participant and was supplied without curation.

About this clone itself: This clone's antigen is unknown. Base qualities are not at hand, and no much larger clone is one base apart.

TCRbeta CDR3 regions were amplified from genomic DNA by means of the immunoSEQ Assay, a bias-controlled multiplex PCR. From the authors' description of their analysis: The number of nucleated cells in each sample was estimated from the amplification of reference gene primers within the assay. To quantify the absolute abundance of each unique TCRbeta CDR3 rearrangement, sequence reads were collapsed and filtered. For each sample, productive Simpson clonality was calculated by taking the square root of Simpson's diversity index across productive rearrangements. TCRdb carries this immuneACCESS record with in-frame sequences only. Its versions omit some clonotypes, under half of them owing to an unresolved V gene in the studies checked, with the rest unexplained. V, J and clone size are those of that table, while D and trimming were read from the DNA. In this sample the table shows around 170,000 clones, around three quarters of which occur a single time. The top ten constitute roughly 6.8% of the sample.

The CDR3 holds 13 amino acids from the cysteine to the phenylalanine. Kept here is only the CDR3 DNA, which spans 39 bases and is read in frame from base 1. At the junction V is shortened by 3 bases and J by 4 bases, with 12 bases in between. For CDR1 and CDR2, the germline V gene (reference sequence) lists GTSNPN and SVGIG. Sequenced input: peripheral blood. The TCR comes from an older man with active or convalescent COVID-19. The chain is encoded by TRBV30 joined to TRBJ1-1, with TRBD1 tentatively as D gene (6 bases match). The CDR3 protein: CAWSQATGTEAFF. The bases read TGTGCCTGGAGCCAAGCGACAGGCACTGAAGCTTTCTTT.